The clone carrying this T cell receptor (beta chain) was seen a handful of times. The CDR3 is 14 amino acids. Trimming took off 3 bases at V and 0 bases at J, with 8 bases between the two ends. Germline V lookup: CDR1 SEHNR, CDR2 FQNEAQ (reference sequence). Some clones are missing from TCRdb's copy, which holds only in-frame ones; the method was immunoSEQ multiplex PCR. Of fewer than 500,000 clones listed, 86% were seen once; the top ten hold 1.4%. This sample stems from a study of blood T cell repertoires in COVID-19. Study at large: T cells, B-cell-depleted T cells, or PBMCs supplied cDNA or gDNA.

This receptor was taken from a woman younger than 45 with active or convalescent COVID-19. V and J are TRBV7-9 and TRBJ1-1; D is ambiguous. The sequencing sample was made of peripheral blood. For the CDR3, the DNA is TGTGCCAGCAGCTTCGCAACACTGAACACTGAAGCTTTCTTT. Translated, it gives CASSFATLNTEAFF.